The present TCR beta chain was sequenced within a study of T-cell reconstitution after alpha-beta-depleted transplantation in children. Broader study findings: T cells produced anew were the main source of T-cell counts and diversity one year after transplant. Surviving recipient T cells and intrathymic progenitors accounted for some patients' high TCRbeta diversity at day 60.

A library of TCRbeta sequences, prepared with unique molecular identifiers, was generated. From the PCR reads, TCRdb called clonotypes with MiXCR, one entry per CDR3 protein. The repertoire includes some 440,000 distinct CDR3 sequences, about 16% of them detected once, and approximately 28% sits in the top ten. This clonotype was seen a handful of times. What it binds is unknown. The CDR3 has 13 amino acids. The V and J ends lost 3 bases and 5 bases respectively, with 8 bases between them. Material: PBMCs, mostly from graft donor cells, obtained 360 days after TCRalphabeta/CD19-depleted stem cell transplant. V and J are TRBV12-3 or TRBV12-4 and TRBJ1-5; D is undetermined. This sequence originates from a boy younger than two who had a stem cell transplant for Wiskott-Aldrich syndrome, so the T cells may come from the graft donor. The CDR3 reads CASSFKRDQPQHF. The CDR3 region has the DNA TGTGCCAGCAGTTTTAAAAGGGATCAGCCCCAGCATTTT.